The clone carrying this T cell receptor (beta chain) was counted a few times. Between the trimmed V and J ends, which lost 4 bases and 2 bases, there was a span of 12 bases. CDR1 is DFQATT, CDR2 SNEGSKA, per germline (reference sequence). This CDR3 region has 13 residues. With iRepertoire HTBI primers and Arm-PCR of CDR3 regions, TCR beta libraries were built. MiXCR, applied by TCRdb to the multiplex PCR reads, yields one record per CDR3 protein. This table has 500,000 or so distinct CDR3 sequences, about 16% appearing once. This sample was included in a study of regulatory T cells in long-lasting Graves disease. Time point defined: newly diagnosed GD, antithyroid drugs for less than 3 months. Isolated PBMC RNA provided the starting material for the TCR library. Enrollment of patients was through an endocrinology department in Xi'an, China. Separately, the same data were catalogued under a study of T cells in Graves' hyperthyroidism and ophthalmopathy. From that study: Diagnosis relied on clinical symptoms, serum thyroxine and TRAb, thyroid ultrasound and orbital computed tomography.

The input for sequencing was peripheral blood mononuclear cells (PBMCs), taken at new diagnosis, from a patient treated with antithyroid drugs. The V gene is TRBV20-1, the J gene TRBJ2-7, with D possibly matching TRBD2 (6 bases). The TCR originated in a woman aged 35 to 59 with Graves disease. CDR3 bases: TGCAGTGCTACGGAGGGAATCGCCTACGAGCAGTACTTC. Its translation: CSATEGIAYEQYF.